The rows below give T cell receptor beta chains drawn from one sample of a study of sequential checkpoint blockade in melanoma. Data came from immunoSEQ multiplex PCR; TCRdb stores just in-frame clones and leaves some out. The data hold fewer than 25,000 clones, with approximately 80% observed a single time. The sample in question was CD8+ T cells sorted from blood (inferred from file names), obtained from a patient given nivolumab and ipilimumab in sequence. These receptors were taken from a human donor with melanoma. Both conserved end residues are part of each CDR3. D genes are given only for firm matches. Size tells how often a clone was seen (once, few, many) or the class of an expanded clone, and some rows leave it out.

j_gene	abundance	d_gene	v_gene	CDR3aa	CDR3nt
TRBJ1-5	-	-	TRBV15	CATSRSHPTGSQPQHF	TGTGCCACCAGCAGATCCCACCCAACGGGAAGTCAGCCCCAGCATTTT
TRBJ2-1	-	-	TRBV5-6	CASSLETHSYNEQFF	TGTGCCAGCAGCTTGGAGACTCACTCCTACAATGAGCAGTTCTTC
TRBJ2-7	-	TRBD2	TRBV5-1	CASSLNLKAGGPVEQYF	TGCGCCAGCAGCCTGAACTTAAAAGCGGGGGGGCCGGTTGAGCAGTACTTC
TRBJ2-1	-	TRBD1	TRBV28	CASSSDREVSYNEQFF	TGTGCCAGCAGTTCCGACAGGGAAGTTTCCTACAATGAGCAGTTCTTC
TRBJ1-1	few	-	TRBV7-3	CASSDRVNTEAFF	TGTGCCAGCAGCGATCGAGTCAACACTGAAGCTTTCTTT
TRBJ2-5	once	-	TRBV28	CASSSARQGTMETQYF	TGTGCCAGCAGTTCCGCCCGACAGGGGACTATGGAGACCCAGTACTTC
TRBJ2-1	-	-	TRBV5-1	CASSLDSQPEQFF	TGCGCCAGCAGCTTAGACAGCCAACCTGAGCAGTTCTTC
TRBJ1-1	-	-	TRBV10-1	CASSETVNTEAFF	TGCGCCAGCAGTGAGACAGTGAACACTGAAGCTTTCTTT
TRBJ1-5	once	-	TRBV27	CASSLGRVNQPQHF	TGTGCCAGCAGTTTAGGCAGGGTGAATCAGCCCCAGCATTTT
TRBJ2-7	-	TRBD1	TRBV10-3	CAISDARQGIDQYF	TGTGCCATCAGTGATGCGAGACAGGGGATTGATCAGTACTTC
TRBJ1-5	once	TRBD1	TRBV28	CASSLTGYSNQPQHF	TGTGCCAGCAGTTTGACAGGGTATAGCAATCAGCCCCAGCATTTT
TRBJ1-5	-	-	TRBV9	CASSRTVSNQPQHF	TGTGCCAGCAGTCGGACAGTGAGCAATCAGCCCCAGCATTTT
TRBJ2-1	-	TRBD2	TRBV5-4	CASSLRAGPRNEQFF	TGTGCCAGCAGCCTACGAGCGGGGCCCAGGAATGAGCAGTTCTTC
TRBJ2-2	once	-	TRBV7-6	CASSLEPTGELFF	TGTGCCAGCAGCTTAGAGCCCACCGGGGAGCTGTTTTTT
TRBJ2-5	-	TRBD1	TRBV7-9	CASSSQTGTGFTKRVKQYF	TGTGCCAGCAGCTCCCAAACCGGGACAGGGTTTACCAAGAGGGTGAAGCAGTACTTC
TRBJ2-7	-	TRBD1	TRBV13	CASSPGGTGFFDEQYF	TGTGCCAGCAGCCCGGGTGGGACAGGGTTCTTCGACGAGCAGTACTTC
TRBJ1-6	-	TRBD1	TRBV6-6	CASSTPRGRGISALHF	TGTGCCAGCAGTACACCCAGGGGGCGCGGAATATCCGCCCTCCACTTT
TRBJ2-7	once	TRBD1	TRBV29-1	CSVEVHRGRSSEQYF	TGCAGCGTTGAGGTACACAGGGGGCGATCGAGTGAGCAGTACTTC
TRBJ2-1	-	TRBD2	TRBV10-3	CAISPGLAGGPGNEQFF	TGTGCCATCAGCCCGGGACTAGCGGGGGGGCCAGGCAATGAGCAGTTCTTC
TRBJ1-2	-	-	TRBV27	CASTALPQGNYGYTF	TGTGCCAGCACCGCTCTCCCTCAGGGGAACTATGGCTACACCTTC
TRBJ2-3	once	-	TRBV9	CASSEDSVLADTQYF	TGTGCCAGCAGCGAAGATTCAGTGTTGGCAGATACGCAGTATTTT
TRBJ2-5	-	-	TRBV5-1	CASSLAISPVETQYF	TGCGCCAGCAGCTTGGCTATCAGCCCGGTGGAGACCCAATACTTC
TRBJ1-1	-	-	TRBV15	CATSVGASLNTEAFF	TGTGCCACCTCCGTAGGGGCCAGCCTGAACACTGAAGCTTTCTTT
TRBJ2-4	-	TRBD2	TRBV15	CATSRERGTGKNIQYF	TGTGCCACCAGCAGAGAGCGGGGGACGGGCAAAAACATTCAGTACTTC
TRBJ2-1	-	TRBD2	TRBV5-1	CASSLEAGGYNEQFF	TGCGCCAGCAGCTTGGAGGCGGGAGGGTACAATGAGCAGTTCTTC